The T cell receptor (beta chain) under discussion was sequenced for a study of cytomegalovirus exposure and HLA in healthy donors. Remarks on this clone: Its antigen is not known.

Clones were sequenced by immunoSEQ multiplex PCR, and TCRdb holds only the in-frame ones, with some missing. The sample lists 110,000 or so clones; around 87% were seen once. Germline assignment: CDR1 LGHNA and CDR2 YNFKEQ. CDR3 size: 15 residues. Trimming cost V 4 bases and J 1 base, with 13 bases left between them. Study-level results: Researchers catalogued approximately 170 TCR beta chains as cytomegalovirus-associated.

The TCR originated in a young woman in good health and CMV-seropositive. The chain joins TRBV4-2 to TRBJ1-1; possible D gene TRBD1, 5 bases. The sequenced material came from PBMCs. The CDR3 loop is CASSRGGGGNTEAFF. The CDR3 DNA is TGTGCCAGCAGCCGGGGAGGCGGGGGGAACACTGAAGCTTTCTTT.